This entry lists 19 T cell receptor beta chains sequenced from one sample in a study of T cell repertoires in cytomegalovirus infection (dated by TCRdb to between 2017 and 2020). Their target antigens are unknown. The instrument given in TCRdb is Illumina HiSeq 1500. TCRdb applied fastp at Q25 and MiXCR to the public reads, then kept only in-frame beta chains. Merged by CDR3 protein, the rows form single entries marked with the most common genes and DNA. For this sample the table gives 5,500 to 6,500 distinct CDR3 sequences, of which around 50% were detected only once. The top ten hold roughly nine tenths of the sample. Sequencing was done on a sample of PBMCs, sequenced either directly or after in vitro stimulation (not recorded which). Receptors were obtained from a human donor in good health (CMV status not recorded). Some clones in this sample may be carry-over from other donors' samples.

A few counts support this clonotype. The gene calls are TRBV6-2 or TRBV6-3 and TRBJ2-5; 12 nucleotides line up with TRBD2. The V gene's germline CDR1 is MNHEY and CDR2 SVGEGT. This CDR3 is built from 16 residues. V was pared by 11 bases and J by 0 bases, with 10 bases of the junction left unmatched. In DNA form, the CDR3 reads TGTGCCGCCACTAGCGGGGGGACCTTGTACCAAGAGACCCAGTACTTC. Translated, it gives CAATSGGTLYQETQYF.

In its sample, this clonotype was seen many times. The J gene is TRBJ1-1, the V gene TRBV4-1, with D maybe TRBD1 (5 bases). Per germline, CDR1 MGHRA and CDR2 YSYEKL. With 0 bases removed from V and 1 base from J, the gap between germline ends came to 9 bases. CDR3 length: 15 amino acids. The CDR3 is CASSQEGVQNTEAFF. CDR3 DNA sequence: TGCGCCAGCAGCCAAGAGGGGGTCCAGAACACTGAAGCTTTCTTT.

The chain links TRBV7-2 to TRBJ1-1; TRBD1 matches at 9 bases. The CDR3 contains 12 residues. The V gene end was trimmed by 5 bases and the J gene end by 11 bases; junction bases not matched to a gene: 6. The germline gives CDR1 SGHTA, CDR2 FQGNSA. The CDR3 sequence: CASSIGQGKAFF. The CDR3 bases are TGTGCCAGCAGCATCGGACAGGGGAAGGCTTTCTTT.

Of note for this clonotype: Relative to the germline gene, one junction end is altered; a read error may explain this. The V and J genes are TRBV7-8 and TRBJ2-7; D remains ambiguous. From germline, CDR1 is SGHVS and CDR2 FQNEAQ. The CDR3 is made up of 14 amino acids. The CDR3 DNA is TGTGCCAGCAGCTGTGACACCCCTGGCTACGAGCAGTACTTT. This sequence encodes CASSCDTPGYEQYF.

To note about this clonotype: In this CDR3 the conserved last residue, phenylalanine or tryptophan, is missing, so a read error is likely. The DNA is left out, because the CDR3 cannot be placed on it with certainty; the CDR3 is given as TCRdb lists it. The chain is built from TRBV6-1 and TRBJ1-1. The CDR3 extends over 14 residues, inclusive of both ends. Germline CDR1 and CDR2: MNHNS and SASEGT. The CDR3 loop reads CASSSPEPNTDDFL.

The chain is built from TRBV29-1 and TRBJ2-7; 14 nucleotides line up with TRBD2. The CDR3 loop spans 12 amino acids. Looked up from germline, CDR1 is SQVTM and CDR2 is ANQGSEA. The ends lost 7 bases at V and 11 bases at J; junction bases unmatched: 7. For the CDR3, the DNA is TGCAGCGCCGTCGGGACTAGCGGGAGCAAGTACTTC. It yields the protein CSAVGTSGSKYF.

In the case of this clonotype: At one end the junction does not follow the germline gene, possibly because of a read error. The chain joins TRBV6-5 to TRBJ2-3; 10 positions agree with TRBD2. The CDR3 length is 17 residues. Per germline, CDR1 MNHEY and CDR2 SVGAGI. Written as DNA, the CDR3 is TGTGCCAGCAGTTACTCCGCGCTAGCGGGAGATTCAGAGACGCAGTATTTT. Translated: CASSYSALAGDSETQYF.

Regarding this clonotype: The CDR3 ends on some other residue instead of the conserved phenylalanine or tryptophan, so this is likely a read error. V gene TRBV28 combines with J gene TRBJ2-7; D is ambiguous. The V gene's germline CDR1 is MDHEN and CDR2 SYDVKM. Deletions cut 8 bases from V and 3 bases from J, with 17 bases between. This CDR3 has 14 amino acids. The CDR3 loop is CASSPTHLDYEQYC. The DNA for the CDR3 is TGTGCCAGCTCTCCCACCCACCTAGACTACGAGCAGTACTGC.

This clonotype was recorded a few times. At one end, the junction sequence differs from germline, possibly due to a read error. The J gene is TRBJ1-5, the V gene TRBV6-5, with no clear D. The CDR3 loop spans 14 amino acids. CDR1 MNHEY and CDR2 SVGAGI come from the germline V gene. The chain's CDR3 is CASSMVQKNQPQHF. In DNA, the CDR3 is TGTGCCAGCAGCATGGTACAGAAGAATCAACCCCAACATTTT.

DNA of the CDR3: TGTGCCAGCAGCTTGATGGGAGCGGGGGTTCAGTACTTC. It codes for CASSLMGAGVQYF. V gene TRBV7-2 combines with J gene TRBJ2-7; 8 bases map to TRBD2. The V and J ends lost 3 bases and 10 bases, in that order; junction bases with no gene match: 8. The CDR3 is made up of 13 amino acids. Per germline, CDR1 SGHTA and CDR2 FQGNSA.

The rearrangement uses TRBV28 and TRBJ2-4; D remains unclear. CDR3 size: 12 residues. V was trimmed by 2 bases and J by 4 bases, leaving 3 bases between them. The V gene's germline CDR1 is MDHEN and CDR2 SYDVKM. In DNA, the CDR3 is TGTGCCAGCAGTTTAAAGAAAAACATTCAGTACTTC. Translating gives CASSLKKNIQYF.

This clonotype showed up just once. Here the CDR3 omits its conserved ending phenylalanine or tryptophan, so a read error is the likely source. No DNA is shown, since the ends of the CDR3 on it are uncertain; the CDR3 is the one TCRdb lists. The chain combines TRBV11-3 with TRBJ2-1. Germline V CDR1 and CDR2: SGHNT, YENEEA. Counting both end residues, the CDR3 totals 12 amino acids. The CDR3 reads CASRGWDNEQLL.

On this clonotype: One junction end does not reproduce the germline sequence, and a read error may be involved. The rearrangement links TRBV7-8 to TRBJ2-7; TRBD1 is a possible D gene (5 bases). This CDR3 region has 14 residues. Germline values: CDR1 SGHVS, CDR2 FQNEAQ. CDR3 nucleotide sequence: TGTGCCAGCCTCTTGGACACCCCTGGCGACGATCAGTACTTC. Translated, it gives CASLLDTPGDDQYF.

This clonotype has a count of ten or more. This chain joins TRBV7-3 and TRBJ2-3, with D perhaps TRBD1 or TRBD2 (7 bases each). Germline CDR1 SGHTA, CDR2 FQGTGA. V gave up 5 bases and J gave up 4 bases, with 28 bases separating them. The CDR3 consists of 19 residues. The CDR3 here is CASSPTGRTGWGGADTQYF. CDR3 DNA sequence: TGTGCCAGCAGCCCAACCGGGAGGACAGGTTGGGGGGGGGCAGATACGCAGTATTTT.

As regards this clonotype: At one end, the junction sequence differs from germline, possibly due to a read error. In nucleotides, the CDR3 is TGTGCCAGCAGTTCCCCAGAACAGAACAATGAAGATTTCTTT. Protein sequence: CASSSPEQNNEDFF. V usage is TRBV6-2 or TRBV6-3 and J usage is TRBJ1-1; no clear D. CDR3 length: 14 amino acids. The germline V gene encodes CDR1 MNHEY and CDR2 SVGEGT.

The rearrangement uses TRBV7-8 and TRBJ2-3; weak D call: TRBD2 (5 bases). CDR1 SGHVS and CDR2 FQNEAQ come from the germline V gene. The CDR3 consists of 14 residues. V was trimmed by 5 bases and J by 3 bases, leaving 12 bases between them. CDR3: CASSPRTGTDTQYF. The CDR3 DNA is TGTGCCAGCAGCCCGCGGACGGGGACAGATACGCAGTATTTT.

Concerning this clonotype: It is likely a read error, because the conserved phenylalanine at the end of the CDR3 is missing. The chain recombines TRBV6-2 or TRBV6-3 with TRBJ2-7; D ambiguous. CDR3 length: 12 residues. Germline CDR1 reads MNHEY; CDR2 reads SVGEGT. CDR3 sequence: CDRSYPPPEQYL. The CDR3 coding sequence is TGTGACCGCAGTTACCCCCCCCCCGAGCAGTACTTA.

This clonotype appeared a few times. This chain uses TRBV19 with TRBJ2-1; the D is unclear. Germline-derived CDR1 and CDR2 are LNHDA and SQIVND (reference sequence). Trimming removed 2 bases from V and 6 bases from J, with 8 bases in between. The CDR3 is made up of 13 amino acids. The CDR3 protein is CASSIQISNEQFF. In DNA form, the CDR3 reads TGTGCCAGTAGTATACAGATCTCCAATGAGCAGTTCTTC.

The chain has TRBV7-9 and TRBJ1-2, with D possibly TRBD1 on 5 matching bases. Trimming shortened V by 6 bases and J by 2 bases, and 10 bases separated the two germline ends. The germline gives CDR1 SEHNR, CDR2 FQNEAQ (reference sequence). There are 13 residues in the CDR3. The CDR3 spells CASSLGGNYGYTF. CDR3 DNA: TGTGCCAGCAGTTTGGGGGGGAACTATGGCTACACCTTC.